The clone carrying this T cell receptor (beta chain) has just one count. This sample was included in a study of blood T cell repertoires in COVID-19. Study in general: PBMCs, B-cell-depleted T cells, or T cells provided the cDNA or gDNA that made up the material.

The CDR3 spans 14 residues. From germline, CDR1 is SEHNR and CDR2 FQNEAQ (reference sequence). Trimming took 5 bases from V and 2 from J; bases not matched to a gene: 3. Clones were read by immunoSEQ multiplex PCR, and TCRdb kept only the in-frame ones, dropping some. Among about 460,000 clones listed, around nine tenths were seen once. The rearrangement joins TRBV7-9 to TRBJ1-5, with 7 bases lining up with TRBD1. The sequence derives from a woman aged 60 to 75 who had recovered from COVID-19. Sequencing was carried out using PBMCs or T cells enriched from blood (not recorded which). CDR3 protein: CASSRGTGNQPQHF. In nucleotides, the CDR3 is TGTGCCAGCAGCCGCGGGACAGGCAATCAGCCCCAGCATTTT.